This record concerns one T cell receptor beta chain sequence. What it recognizes is unknown. This sample is drawn from a study of shared clonotypes between healthy human individuals. Study-level results: Four donors shared 4.5% to 6.5% of their naive CD4 clonotypes. Clonotype sharing among donors was thought likely to change with sequencing depth. Memory subsets had estimated richness that was generally smaller than that of naive subsets. Clonotypes which were not shared had lower generation probabilities than clonotypes that all four donors shared.

The length of the CDR3 is 17 residues. Germline CDR1 and CDR2: SEHNR and FQNEAQ (reference sequence). J lost 8 bases, V lost 2 bases, and 10 bases had no gene match. The table came from immunoSEQ multiplex PCR; TCRdb's copy has only in-frame clones and leaves some out. Of 110,000 or so clones in the sample, under 70% were seen once. Sequenced: memory CD8+ T cells sorted from blood. Noted subset: CD45RO+ cells pooled with CCR7-negative TemRA cells. This clonotype was sampled from a woman in her twenties or thirties in good health. The rearrangement links TRBV7-9 to TRBJ2-1; 12 bases are a match to TRBD1. CDR3 region: CASSLPLGQGARDEQFF. CDR3 coding DNA: TGTGCCAGCAGCTTACCCCTGGGACAGGGGGCGCGGGATGAGCAGTTCTTC.